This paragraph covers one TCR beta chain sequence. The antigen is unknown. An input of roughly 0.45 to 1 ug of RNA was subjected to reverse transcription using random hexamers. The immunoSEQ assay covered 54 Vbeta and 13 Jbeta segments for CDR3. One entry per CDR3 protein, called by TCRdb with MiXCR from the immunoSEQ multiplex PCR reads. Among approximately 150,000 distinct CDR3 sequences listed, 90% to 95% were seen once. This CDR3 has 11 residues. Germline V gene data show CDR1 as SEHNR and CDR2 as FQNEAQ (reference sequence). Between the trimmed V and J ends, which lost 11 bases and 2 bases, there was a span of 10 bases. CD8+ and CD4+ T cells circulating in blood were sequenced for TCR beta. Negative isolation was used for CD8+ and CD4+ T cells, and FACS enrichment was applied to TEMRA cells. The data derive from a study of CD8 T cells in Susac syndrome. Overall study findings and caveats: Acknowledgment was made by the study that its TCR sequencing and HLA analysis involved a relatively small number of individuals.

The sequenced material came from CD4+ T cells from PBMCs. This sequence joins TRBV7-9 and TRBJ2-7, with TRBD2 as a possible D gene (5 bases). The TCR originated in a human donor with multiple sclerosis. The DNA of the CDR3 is TGTGCCGGGAGCTCGGCCTACGAGCAGTACTTC. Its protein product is CAGSSAYEQYF. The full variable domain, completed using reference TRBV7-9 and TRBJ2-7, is DTGVSQNPRHKITKRGQNVTFRCDPISEHNRLYWYRQTLGQGPEFLTYFQNEAQLEKSRLLSDRFSAERPKGSFSTLEIQRTEQGDSAMYLCAGSSAYEQYFGPGTRLTVT.